This entry lists 16 T cell receptor beta chains sequenced from one sample in a study of shared clonotypes between healthy human individuals (dated by TCRdb to the early 2020s). Receptor amplification or capture employed the immunoSEQ multiplex PCR assay. In its TCRdb copy, this immuneACCESS table keeps in-frame sequences only and misses some clones. Where compared with another copy, unresolved V genes explain less than half of these, and the others have no known cause. This sample lists approximately 650,000 clones; less than 97% were detected once. The ten most abundant clones make up less than 0.13% of the sample. For the CD8 naive samples, CD45RO-negative cells were positively selected for CCR7, yielding a CD45RA+CCR7+ population from which TemRA cells were excluded. The source material was naive CD8+ T cells sorted from blood. In the paper's terms, the cell subset or site label means: CD45RA+CCR7+. The receptors shown here come from a woman aged 25 to 39 in good health.

This clone was observed once. V and J are TRBV28 and TRBJ1-2; D possibly corresponds to TRBD1 (5 bases). This CDR3 contains 15 residues. Trimming stripped 1 base from V and 8 bases from J, with 17 bases between. In germline, CDR1 is MDHEN, CDR2 SYDVKM. In nucleotides, the CDR3 is TGTGCCAGCAGTTTATTGGGGGGGTTGGTGTTGGGCTACACCTTC. Its translation: CASSLLGGLVLGYTF.

About this clone itself: The same CDR3 is also encoded by other DNA sequences in this sample. This sequence joins TRBV19 and TRBJ1-5; D is possibly TRBD1 (5 bases). The CDR3 extends over 14 amino acids. The germline CDR1 and CDR2 sequences are LNHDA and SQIVND (reference sequence). V gave up 3 bases and J gave up 4 bases, with 10 bases separating them. CDR3 loop: CASSIRDLNQPQHF. DNA of the CDR3: TGTGCCAGTAGTATCAGGGACCTGAATCAGCCCCAGCATTTT.

The chain uses TRBV28 and TRBJ1-4; D not certain. Germline V lookup: CDR1 MDHEN, CDR2 SYDVKM. V was pared by 5 bases and J by 5 bases, with 6 bases between. The CDR3 loop spans 12 amino acids. CDR3 loop: CASSGLNEKLFF. CDR3 DNA sequence: TGTGCCAGCAGTGGACTGAATGAAAAACTGTTTTTT.

The DNA for the CDR3 is TGTGCCAGCAGCTCGACCACCGAAAACATTCAGTACTTC. Residues: CASSSTTENIQYF. The chain has TRBV11-2 and TRBJ2-4; D unclear. Germline V gives CDR1 SGHAT, CDR2 FQNNGV. Trimming took 4 bases from V and 5 from J, leaving 9 bases between them. The CDR3 is made up of 13 amino acids.

The V and J genes are TRBV14 and TRBJ2-7; D possibly corresponds to TRBD1 (6 bases). CDR1 and CDR2 (germline): SGHDN, FVKESK. CDR3 length: 14 amino acids. The V and J ends lost 1 base and 3 bases respectively, with 10 bases between them. CDR3 sequence reads: CASSQGRGGYEQYF. DNA of the CDR3: TGTGCCAGCAGCCAAGGTAGAGGGGGCTACGAGCAGTACTTC. Using reference TRBV14 and TRBJ2-7 for the parts outside the CDR3, the full variable domain is EAGVTQFPSHSVIEKGQTVTLRCDPISGHDNLYWYRRVMGKEIKFLLHFVKESKQDESGMPNNRFLAERTGGTYSTLKVQPAELEDSGVYFCASSQGRGGYEQYFGPGTRLTVT.

This clone was seen just once. The chain links TRBV11-1 to TRBJ1-1; D call uncertain. Trimming removed 1 base at V and 8 bases at J, with 14 bases between. Germline loops: CDR1 SGHAT, CDR2 FQDESV (reference sequence). This CDR3 region has 14 residues. CDR3 region: CASSLVEGKLEAFF. CDR3 nucleotide sequence: TGTGCCAGCAGCTTAGTGGAAGGGAAACTCGAAGCTTTCTTT.

The DNA for the CDR3 is TGTGCCAGCAGTGCGAACGGGATACTAGGGTCCGGGGAGCTGTTTTTT. Its protein product is CASSANGILGSGELFF. V is TRBV28 and J is TRBJ2-2; D possibly corresponds to TRBD2 (5 bases). The length of the CDR3 is 16 residues. Germline V CDR1 and CDR2: MDHEN, SYDVKM. V lost 5 bases and J 6 bases, leaving 19 bases between the germline ends.

This chain's CDR3 is CASSEFETTPGLDTQYF. The CDR3 nucleotides are TGTGCCAGCAGTGAATTCGAGACTACCCCGGGCCTGGATACGCAGTATTTT. The gene calls are TRBV2 and TRBJ2-3; perhaps TRBD2 as D (5 bases). Germline CDR1 is SNHLY and CDR2 is FYNNEI. The CDR3 loop spans 17 amino acids. Trimming left V 2 bases short and J 6 bases short, with 21 bases between.

The rearrangement uses TRBV11-3 and TRBJ2-3; perhaps TRBD1 as D (6 bases). Germline V gene lookup returns CDR1 SGHNT and CDR2 YENEEA. Trimming took off 4 bases at V and 4 bases at J, with 12 bases between the two ends. CDR3 length: 14 residues. The CDR3 is CASSSQGDPDTQYF. For the CDR3, the DNA is TGTGCCAGCAGCTCACAGGGAGATCCAGATACGCAGTATTTT.

This CDR3 reads CASSLEGDNEQFF. The CDR3 DNA follows: TGTGCCAGCAGCTTAGAAGGAGACAATGAGCAGTTCTTC. This rearrangement joins TRBV7-9 to TRBJ2-1; D gene ambiguous. V lost 1 base to trimming and J lost 5 bases, with 6 bases between them. The CDR3 totals 13 residues. The germline V gene has CDR1 SEHNR and CDR2 FQNEAQ (reference sequence).

CDR3 in amino acids: CASSLPAGAGIGELFF. CDR3 DNA: TGTGCCAGCAGTCTACCAGCGGGAGCAGGTATCGGGGAGCTGTTTTTT. The chain joins TRBV28 to TRBJ2-2, with TRBD2 matching over 8 bases. There are 16 residues in the CDR3. V shed 5 bases, J shed 7 bases, and the junction held 12 bases outside the gene matches. Per the germline V gene, CDR1 is MDHEN and CDR2 is SYDVKM.

A single count supports this clone. This rearrangement joins TRBV29-1 to TRBJ2-7; D unresolved. The CDR3 sequence is 12 residues long. CDR1 is SQVTM, CDR2 ANQGSEA, per germline. The V end lost 4 bases, the J end lost 4 bases, and 11 bases lay between the germline ends. CDR3 coding DNA: TGCAGCGTTGGAGAGCCCGGTTACGAGCAGTACTTC. Protein sequence: CSVGEPGYEQYF.

The chain joins TRBV27 to TRBJ2-7; 8 nucleotides align to TRBD1. Germline V gene lookup returns CDR1 MNHEY and CDR2 SMNVEV (reference sequence). Trimming removed 8 bases from V and 2 bases from J; junction bases left unmatched: 11. The length of the CDR3 is 15 residues. The CDR3 protein is CASGNVGTGTYEQYF. DNA of the CDR3: TGTGCCAGCGGCAACGTCGGGACAGGTACCTACGAGCAGTACTTC.

The V call is TRBV7-9, the J call TRBJ2-7, with a weak D call TRBD1 (6 bases). Trimming took 5 bases from V and 3 from J, leaving 17 bases between them. CDR3 length equals 15 residues. Looked up from germline, CDR1 is SEHNR and CDR2 is FQNEAQ (reference sequence). CDR3 loop: CASSRSQGYIYEQYF. CDR3 DNA: TGTGCCAGCAGCCGGTCACAGGGATACATCTACGAGCAGTACTTC.

The chain is built from TRBV7-9 and TRBJ1-1; no firm D call. V gave up 11 bases and J gave up 5 bases, with 15 bases separating them. This CDR3 has 12 amino acids. CDR1 and CDR2 from the germline V gene are SEHNR and FQNEAQ (reference sequence). Here the CDR3 reads CASASPGTEAFF. The DNA of the CDR3 is TGTGCCTCAGCATCCCCGGGGACTGAAGCTTTCTTT.

This chain uses TRBV5-1 with TRBJ1-2; maybe TRBD1 (6 bases). V was trimmed by 3 bases and J by 2 bases, leaving 14 bases between them. This CDR3 contains 15 residues. Germline CDR1 and CDR2: SGHRS and YFSETQ. In DNA, the CDR3 is TGCGCCAGCAGCTCACCGGGACATAAAAACTATGGCTACACCTTC. This encodes CASSSPGHKNYGYTF. Full variable domain (outside the CDR3, taken from reference TRBV5-1 and TRBJ1-2): KAGVTQTPRYLIKTRGQQVTLSCSPISGHRSVSWYQQTPGQGLQFLFEYFSETQRNKGNFPGRFSGRQFSNSRSEMNVSTLELGDSALYLCASSSPGHKNYGYTFGSGTRLTVV.